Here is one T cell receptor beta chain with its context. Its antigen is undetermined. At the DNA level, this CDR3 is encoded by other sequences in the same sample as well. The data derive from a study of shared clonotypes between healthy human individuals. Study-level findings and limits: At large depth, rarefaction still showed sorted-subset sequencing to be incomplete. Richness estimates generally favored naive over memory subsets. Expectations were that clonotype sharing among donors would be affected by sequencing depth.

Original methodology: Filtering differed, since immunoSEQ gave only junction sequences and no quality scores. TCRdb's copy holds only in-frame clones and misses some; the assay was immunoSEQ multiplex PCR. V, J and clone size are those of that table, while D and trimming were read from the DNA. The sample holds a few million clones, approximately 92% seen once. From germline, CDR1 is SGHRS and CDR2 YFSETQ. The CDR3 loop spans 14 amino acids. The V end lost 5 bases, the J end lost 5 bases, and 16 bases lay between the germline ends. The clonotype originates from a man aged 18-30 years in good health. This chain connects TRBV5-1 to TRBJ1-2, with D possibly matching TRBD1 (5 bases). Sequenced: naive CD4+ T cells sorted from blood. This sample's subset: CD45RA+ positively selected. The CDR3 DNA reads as TGCGCCAGCAGTCTCGAGGGGAATGGGTATGGCTACACCTTC. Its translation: CASSLEGNGYGYTF. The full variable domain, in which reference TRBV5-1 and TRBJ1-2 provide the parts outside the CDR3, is KAGVTQTPRYLIKTRGQQVTLSCSPISGHRSVSWYQQTPGQGLQFLFEYFSETQRNKGNFPGRFSGRQFSNSRSEMNVSTLELGDSALYLCASSLEGNGYGYTFGSGTRLTVV.